Each of the 25 T cell receptor beta chains below was sequenced from the same sample in a study of pediatric ulcerative colitis. Rectal tissue came from one to two pinch biopsies taken at colonoscopy. The protocol was immunoSEQ multiplex PCR, while the TCRdb copy is restricted to in-frame clones and leaves out a portion. The sample lists some 43,000 clones, under 80% seen once, with over 3% in the top ten. The material sequenced was gut tissue. The origin of the receptors is a girl between 10 and 17 years old with moderate ulcerative colitis.

The chain combines TRBV30 with TRBJ2-7; 10 nucleotides agree with TRBD1. Germline CDR1 is GTSNPN and CDR2 is SVGIG (reference sequence). The CDR3 covers 14 residues. The trim removed 0 bases at V and 4 bases at J, leaving 3 bases unmatched. The CDR3 region has the DNA TGTGCCTGGAGTGTGGGGGACAGGGGATACGAGCAGTACTTC. Its protein product is CAWSVGDRGYEQYF.

This clone has a single count. CDR3 protein: CASSPRHNYEQYF. DNA for the CDR3: TGTGCCAGCAGTCCCCGACACAACTACGAGCAGTACTTC. The genes are TRBV27 and TRBJ2-7; D is unresolved. The ends were cut back, 5 bases at V and 3 bases at J, with 11 bases in the middle. From germline, CDR1 is MNHEY and CDR2 SMNVEV (reference sequence). The CDR3 sequence is 13 residues long.

The V and J genes are TRBV7-2 and TRBJ2-5; D not resolved. Germline V gene data show CDR1 as SGHTA and CDR2 as FQGNSA. The V end was cut by 1 base, the J end by 2 bases, with 5 bases between. There are 13 residues in the CDR3. CDR3 protein: CASSLVLQETQYF. The CDR3 DNA sequence: TGTGCCAGCAGCTTAGTACTACAAGAGACCCAGTACTTC. The whole variable domain, remainder taken from reference TRBV7-2 and TRBJ2-5, is GAGVSQSPSNKVTEKGKDVELRCDPISGHTALYWYRQSLGQGLEFLIYFQGNSAPDKSGLPSDRFSAERTGGSVSTLTIQRTQQEDSAVYLCASSLVLQETQYFGPGTRLLVL.

This clone turned up a few times. The gene calls are TRBV5-8 and TRBJ2-3; TRBD1 or TRBD2 may be the D gene (6 bases each). Germline V CDR1 and CDR2: SGHTS, YDEGEE. The CDR3 has 13 amino acids. Trimming stripped 7 bases from V and 4 bases from J, with 13 bases between. The DNA of the CDR3 is TGTGCCAGCCGAGTGGGGGGCGCAGATACGCAGTATTTT. Its protein is CASRVGGADTQYF.

The V and J genes are TRBV5-1 and TRBJ1-1; 8 positions agree with TRBD1. CDR3 size: 13 residues. Germline CDR1 is SGHRS and CDR2 is YFSETQ. J gave up 7 bases and V 0 bases, and 2 bases lay outside the gene matches. The CDR3 region is CASSLAGTGEAFF. CDR3 bases: TGCGCCAGCAGCTTGGCCGGGACAGGTGAAGCTTTCTTT.

V and J are TRBV2 and TRBJ2-5; possible D gene TRBD2, 5 bases. CDR1 and CDR2 from the germline V gene are SNHLY and FYNNEI. V was pared by 2 bases and J by 9 bases, with 19 bases between. This CDR3 contains 15 residues. As DNA, the CDR3 is TGTGCCAGCAGTGAACTTCGCCGGGGTTCCGGCGCCCAGTACTTC. Translation: CASSELRRGSGAQYF.

The V call is TRBV6-5, the J call TRBJ1-2; a weak D match, TRBD1 (6 bases). The CDR3 runs 15 residues. Trimming took 2 bases from V and 8 from J, leaving 18 bases between them. CDR1 is MNHEY and CDR2 is SVGAGI in the germline V gene. CDR3 protein: CASSYGRGGGQGYTF. DNA for the CDR3: TGTGCCAGCAGTTACGGGAGGGGCGGGGGGCAAGGCTACACCTTC.

The CDR3 protein is CASSLDTGLGGYTF. The CDR3 nucleotides are TGTGCCAGCAGCTTGGATACAGGGCTAGGGGGCTACACCTTC. This sequence joins TRBV5-5 and TRBJ1-2; the D gene is possibly TRBD1 (6 bases). V was shortened by 0 bases and J by 8 bases, with 14 bases between the two germline ends. Germline V gene lookup returns CDR1 SGHKS and CDR2 YYEKEE (reference sequence). There are 14 residues in the CDR3.

The chain carries TRBV6-1 and TRBJ2-1; D unresolved. Per germline, CDR1 MNHNS and CDR2 SASEGT. This CDR3 comprises 13 residues. The V and J ends lost 7 bases and 6 bases respectively, with 13 bases between them. CDR3 sequence reads: CASTLDLFNEQFF. CDR3 sequence (DNA): TGTGCCAGCACCCTTGACCTATTCAATGAGCAGTTCTTC.

The V and J genes are TRBV18 and TRBJ1-3; D remains ambiguous. CDR1 and CDR2 (germline): KGHSH, LQKENI. The length of the CDR3 is 16 residues. V lost 5 bases and J lost 0, with 14 bases in between. CDR3 DNA: TGTGCCAGCTCAGCCGAACAGTACCTCTCTGGAAACACCATATATTTT. It encodes CASSAEQYLSGNTIYF. Full variable domain (rest looked up from reference TRBV18 and TRBJ1-3): NAGVMQNPRHLVRRRGQEARLRCSPMKGHSHVYWYRQLPEEGLKFMVYLQKENIIDESGMPKERFSAEFPKEGPSILRIQQVVRGDSAAYFCASSAEQYLSGNTIYFGEGSWLTVV.

The chain employs TRBV7-2 and TRBJ2-7; 8 bases are a match to TRBD1. There are 15 residues in the CDR3. V dropped 0 bases and J dropped 4; count of bases not matched to a gene: 5. CDR1 SGHTA and CDR2 FQGNSA come from the germline V gene. The DNA for the CDR3 is TGTGCCAGCAGCTTAGCCCCAGGGGGCGAGTACGAGCAGTACTTC. As protein: CASSLAPGGEYEQYF.

The V gene is TRBV10-1, the J gene TRBJ2-1; no definite D call. Germline CDR1 WNHNN, CDR2 SYGVQD (reference sequence). CDR3 length: 15 residues. With 2 bases removed from V and 8 bases from J, the gap between germline ends came to 16 bases. The CDR3 protein is CASSESRPALDEQFF. The CDR3 DNA reads as TGCGCCAGCAGTGAGAGCAGGCCAGCCCTTGATGAGCAGTTCTTC.

The J gene is TRBJ1-5, the V gene TRBV7-8; TRBD1 is a possible D gene (5 bases). This CDR3 region has 14 residues. Trimming pared 8 bases from V and 0 bases from J, leaving 11 bases between. CDR1 and CDR2 (germline): SGHVS, FQNEAQ. CDR3 residues: CASGAPYSNQPQHF. DNA of the CDR3: TGTGCCAGCGGGGCCCCCTATAGCAATCAGCCCCAGCATTTT.

The genes are TRBV6-4 and TRBJ1-1, with 7 bases lining up with TRBD1. Germline lookup yields CDR1 MRHNA and CDR2 SNTAGT. This CDR3 has 16 residues. V was pared by 0 bases and J by 5 bases, with 9 bases of the junction left unmatched. DNA for the CDR3: TGTGCCAGCAGTGACTCTTCGAGGGGGCCGTGGACTGAAGCTTTCTTT. It specifies CASSDSSRGPWTEAFF.

The chain carries TRBV19 and TRBJ1-3, with D perhaps matching TRBD1 (5 bases). CDR3 length: 15 residues. CDR1 is LNHDA and CDR2 is SQIVND in the germline V gene (reference sequence). With 4 bases removed from V and 3 bases from J, the gap between germline ends came to 13 bases. The CDR3 DNA reads as TGTGCCAGTAGTACCCTTGGGGGGTATGGAAACACCATATATTTT. Translated: CASSTLGGYGNTIYF.

This clone occurred a few times. J is TRBJ1-5 and V is TRBV18; TRBD1 is a possible D gene (6 bases). The CDR3 length is 16 residues. V shed 4 bases and J shed 3 bases, with 16 bases lying between them. Per germline, CDR1 KGHSH and CDR2 LQKENI. The CDR3 nucleotides are TGTGCCAGCTCACTCACCCCACAGGGCTACAATCAGCCCCAGCATTTT. Translated, it gives CASSLTPQGYNQPQHF. Supplemented by reference TRBV18 and TRBJ1-5, the full variable domain reads NAGVMQNPRHLVRRRGQEARLRCSPMKGHSHVYWYRQLPEEGLKFMVYLQKENIIDESGMPKERFSAEFPKEGPSILRIQQVVRGDSAAYFCASSLTPQGYNQPQHFGDGTRLSIL.

The chain links TRBV27 to TRBJ2-4; D unresolved. This CDR3 contains 15 residues. V dropped 5 bases and J dropped 6 bases, with 17 bases sitting between them. Germline V gives CDR1 MNHEY, CDR2 SMNVEV (reference sequence). Here the CDR3 DNA reads TGTGCCAGCAGTAAATTAGACGACCGAGGAAACATTCAGTACTTC. Translation: CASSKLDDRGNIQYF.

The gene calls are TRBV30 and TRBJ1-1; TRBD1 matches at 7 bases. Per the germline V gene, CDR1 is GTSNPN and CDR2 is SVGIG (reference sequence). Trimming took 5 bases from V and 6 from J; bases not matched to a gene: 0. This CDR3 is 10 amino acids long. CDR3 sequence reads: CAWGTAEAFF. The CDR3, as DNA: TGTGCCTGGGGGACAGCTGAAGCTTTCTTT.

The V and J genes are TRBV2 and TRBJ2-3, with 10 bases fitting TRBD1. Germline CDR1 is SNHLY and CDR2 is FYNNEI. J gave up 1 base and V 10 bases, and 8 bases lay outside the gene matches. This CDR3 region has 15 residues. CDR3 in amino acids: CATRQGARGTDTQYF. CDR3 DNA: TGTGCCACCCGACAGGGGGCGCGTGGCACAGATACGCAGTATTTT.

The gene calls are TRBV7-8 and TRBJ1-5; maybe TRBD1 (6 bases). Germline assignment: CDR1 SGHVS and CDR2 FQNEAQ. Trimming pared 6 bases from V and 1 base from J, leaving 19 bases between. This CDR3 is built from 17 residues. The CDR3 spells CASSTVPQGYSNQPQHF. The DNA of the CDR3 is TGTGCCAGCAGTACAGTACCACAGGGCTACAGCAATCAGCCCCAGCATTTT.

This sequence joins TRBV6-6 and TRBJ2-4; 8 bases are shared with TRBD1. CDR3 size: 14 residues. Per germline, CDR1 MNHNY and CDR2 SVGAGI (reference sequence). Losses at the gene ends were 0 bases for V and 7 bases for J; bases not matched to a gene: 2. For the CDR3, the DNA is TGTGCCAGCAGTTACTCCCAGGGGGCCAACATTCAGTACTTC. As protein: CASSYSQGANIQYF.

This chain connects TRBV5-1 to TRBJ1-1; 9 bases map to TRBD1. This CDR3 has 16 residues. Germline assignment: CDR1 SGHRS and CDR2 YFSETQ. With 4 bases clipped from V and 0 bases from J, the junction kept 7 bases outside the gene matches. The CDR3 nucleotides read TGCGCCAGCAGCCACCCGGGACAGGGAGTGAACACTGAAGCTTTCTTT. Its translation: CASSHPGQGVNTEAFF.

This rearrangement joins TRBV28 to TRBJ1-2; TRBD1 aligns across 8 bases. After removal of 3 bases from V and 4 bases from J, the junction contained 7 bases not matched to a gene. This CDR3 is built from 15 residues. The V gene's germline CDR1 is MDHEN and CDR2 SYDVKM. CDR3 DNA sequence: TGTGCCAGCAGTTTGATTGCAGGGGGCTTCTATGGCTACACCTTC. Protein sequence: CASSLIAGGFYGYTF.

The V and J genes are TRBV25-1 and TRBJ1-1; the match to TRBD1 covers 11 bases. The CDR3 runs 18 residues. The V gene end was trimmed by 4 bases and the J gene end by 7 bases; junction bases not matched to a gene: 17. Germline V gives CDR1 MGHDK, CDR2 SYGVNS. The CDR3 DNA reads TGTGCCAGCAGTGTTTACTCCGGGACAGGGGGATCTCAGGGTGAAGCTTTCTTT. Amino acid sequence: CASSVYSGTGGSQGEAFF.

The chain carries TRBV7-2 and TRBJ1-6; 7 bases map to TRBD1. Per germline, CDR1 SGHTA and CDR2 FQGNSA. Trimming at V came to 1 base and at J to 7 bases, leaving 7 bases not matched to a gene. The CDR3 covers 16 residues. The CDR3 sequence is CASSLEGGRGNSPLHF. The CDR3 region has the DNA TGTGCCAGCAGCTTAGAAGGGGGCAGGGGAAATTCACCCCTCCACTTT.